This is a list of T cell receptor beta chains from one sample in a study of T cell responses to AZD1222 COVID-19 vaccine. Assay used: immunoSEQ multiplex PCR; TCRdb lists only in-frame clones, some missing. The table lists some 79,000 clones, less than 85% of them singletons. The sequencing here drew on peripheral blood, taken 28 days after the second AZD1222 dose. The receptors shown here come from an adult who received the AZD1222 COVID-19 vaccine. Each CDR3 is given with its conserved first and last residue.

TRBJ2-1 TRBV5-3 CARSLKQGAYNEQFF
TRBJ2-1 TRBV7-6 CASSPSRGPTGEQFF
TRBJ1-2 TRBV4-1 CASSQDGRAFYGYTF
TRBJ2-7 TRBV2 CASSEQQYEQYF
TRBJ1-1 TRBV6-5 CASSPGRETEAFF
TRBJ2-3 TRBV4-2 CASSQDRGTERPDTQYF
TRBJ1-6 TRBV9 CASSVAGREDNSPLHF
TRBJ2-7 TRBV11-2 CASSFGFRAYEQYF
TRBJ1-5 TRBV7-9 CASSRTGIGQPQHF
TRBJ2-1 TRBV28 CASLHGTGNNEQFF
TRBJ1-5 TRBV15 CATSANNGGGTQPQHF
TRBJ2-3 TRBV5-1 CASSLEEYTDTQYF
TRBJ2-2 TRBV5-1 CASSLVGGNTGELFF
TRBJ1-1 TRBV29-1 CSVRDAGRNTEAFF
TRBJ2-1 TRBV30 CAWRGDYNYNNEQFF
TRBJ2-1 TRBV2 CASSRGLAENEQFF
TRBJ2-1 TRBV2 CASSQTSESSYNEQFF
TRBJ1-6 TRBV5-6 CASSVEGQNSPLHF
TRBJ2-5 TRBV6-5 CASRDYPQETQYF
TRBJ1-2 TRBV2 CASFDQGPGYTF
TRBJ2-1 TRBV11-2 CASSLLLAGALSEQFF
TRBJ2-3 TRBV4-2 CASSQLTDRPIFTDTQYF
TRBJ2-2 TRBV24-1 CATEPPNTGELFF
TRBJ2-1 TRBV7-2 CASRSNRDLPNEQFF
TRBJ1-3 TRBV7-9 CASSPRQGLAGNTIYF
TRBJ1-1 TRBV9 CASSVGGGASGEAFF
TRBJ2-5 TRBV6-5 CASSTGAEETQYF
TRBJ2-5 TRBV7-2 CASSPGGWETQYF
TRBJ2-2 TRBV6-5 CASSYGVSLNTGELFF
TRBJ1-5 TRBV18 CASSTTMGQISQPQHF
TRBJ2-7 TRBV27 CASSSGTYEQYF